This TCR beta chain was sequenced during a study of blood T cell repertoires in COVID-19. Study-wide background: From T cells, B-cell-depleted T cells, or PBMCs came the material, which was cDNA or gDNA.

TCRdb's copy holds only in-frame clones and misses some; the assay was immunoSEQ multiplex PCR. The sample holds roughly 300,000 clones; over 75% are singletons and the top ten take roughly 1%. The participants were between about 18 and 89 years old and came from under 25 US areas. Grouping used clinical history reported by participants in a survey and questionnaire. Recovered Cohort 3 donors showed two negative PCRs, clearance, or symptom resolution. CDR1 SGHDT and CDR2 YYEEEE come from the germline V gene. This CDR3 is 13 amino acids long. The V and J ends lost 0 bases and 7 bases respectively, with 10 bases between them.

The J gene is TRBJ1-2, the V gene TRBV5-6; D gene uncertain. Input material: PBMCs or T cells enriched from blood (not recorded which). The TCR originated in a woman in her 30s who had recovered from COVID-19. The CDR3 nucleotides read TGTGCCAGCAGCTTGGAGGAGTTAGGTGGCTACACCTTC. It is translated as CASSLEELGGYTF.